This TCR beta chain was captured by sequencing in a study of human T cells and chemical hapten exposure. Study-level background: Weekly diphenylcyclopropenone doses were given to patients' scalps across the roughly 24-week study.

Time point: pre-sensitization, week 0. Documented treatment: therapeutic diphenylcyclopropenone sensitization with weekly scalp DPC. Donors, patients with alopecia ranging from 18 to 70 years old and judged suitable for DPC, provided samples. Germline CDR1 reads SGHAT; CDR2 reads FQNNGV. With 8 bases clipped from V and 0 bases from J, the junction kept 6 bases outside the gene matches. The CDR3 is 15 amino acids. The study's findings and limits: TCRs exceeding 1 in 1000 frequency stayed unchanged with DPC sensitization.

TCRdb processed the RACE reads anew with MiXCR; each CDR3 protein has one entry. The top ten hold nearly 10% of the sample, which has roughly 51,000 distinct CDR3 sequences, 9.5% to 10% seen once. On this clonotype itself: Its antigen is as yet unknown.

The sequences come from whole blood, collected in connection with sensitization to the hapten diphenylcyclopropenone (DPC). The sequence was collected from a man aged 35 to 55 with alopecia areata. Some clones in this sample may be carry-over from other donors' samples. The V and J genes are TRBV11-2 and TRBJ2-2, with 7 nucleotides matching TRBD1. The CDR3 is CASLRGTANTGELFF. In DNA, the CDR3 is TGTGCCAGCCTCAGGGGGACGGCGAACACCGGGGAGCTGTTTTTT.